This TCR beta chain was sequenced during a study of T cell responses to AZD1222 COVID-19 vaccine. Overall study results and limits: Close to half of all spike-specific TCRs reportedly target regions of the variants that are unmutated. Vaccine-associated CD4 TCRs spanned spike, dominant at 160-218 and 743-854. A rise in Spike-specific TCR breadth and depth followed two AZD1222 doses.

This CDR3 is 13 amino acids long. Germline values: CDR1 LNHDA, CDR2 SQIVND (reference sequence). V gave up 5 bases and J gave up 6 bases, with 13 bases separating them. A note on this clone: The antigen is undetermined.

Sequencing used immunoSEQ multiplex PCR; TCRdb keeps in-frame clones, though not all of them. The sample includes roughly 190,000 clones, approximately 91% seen only once; the top ten take 0.99%. Material: peripheral blood, obtained on day 0 of AZD1222 vaccination. This sequence was found in an adult in good health. The rearrangement uses TRBV19 and TRBJ1-2, with a weak D call TRBD1 (5 bases). As DNA, the CDR3 is TGTGCCAGTAGTCTCCAGGTAGGGGATGGCTACACCTTC. Residues: CASSLQVGDGYTF.